These T cell receptor beta chains were read from a single sample in a study of cytomegalovirus exposure and HLA in healthy donors. Generated by immunoSEQ multiplex PCR, the TCRdb table keeps only in-frame clones and is missing some. The sample holds about 200,000 clones; roughly 80% are singletons and the top ten take around 4%. Specimen: PBMCs. The receptors here all came from a male donor in good health and CMV-seronegative. The CDR3 runs from the conserved cysteine through the conserved F or W. D genes are given only for firm matches. Where a row states a size, it is once, few, many or the class of an expanded clone; other rows omit it.

j_call	clone_size	v_call	d_call	cdr3_nt	cdr3_aa
TRBJ2-3	NA	TRBV29-1	TRBD2	TGCAGCGTTTGGGGGCGTAGCGGGATGGGGAGAGATACGCAGTATTTT	CSVWGRSGMGRDTQYF
TRBJ1-2	few	TRBV6-1	NA	TGTGCCAGCAGCGAAGGACAGTCTCCCTCTTATGGCTACACCTTC	CASSEGQSPSYGYTF
TRBJ2-1	NA	TRBV4-1	TRBD2	TGCGCCAGCAGCCACCAAAGCGGGGTGGATGAGCAGTTCTTC	CASSHQSGVDEQFF
TRBJ2-7	NA	TRBV15	NA	TGTGCCACCAGCAGGACCCGAAGACAGTACGAGCAGTACTTC	CATSRTRRQYEQYF
TRBJ2-7	NA	TRBV11-2	NA	TGTGCCAGCAGCTTAGGGGACACCCGTTCCGAGCAGTACTTC	CASSLGDTRSEQYF
TRBJ1-2	NA	TRBV2	TRBD1	TGTGCCAGCAATCCTCGGGACAGGGGGCTAGGAAGTGGCTACACCTTC	CASNPRDRGLGSGYTF
TRBJ2-7	NA	TRBV30	TRBD2	TGTGCCTGGAGTGATAGCGGGACCAGCTCCTACGAGCAGTACTTC	CAWSDSGTSSYEQYF
TRBJ1-1	NA	TRBV7-9	NA	TGTGCCAGCAGTTTGTCAGGCCCTGAAGCTTTCTTT	CASSLSGPEAFF
TRBJ2-1	NA	TRBV7-9	TRBD2	TGTGCCAGCAGCCCATTGCATGCGGGAGTTAGCAATGAGCAGTTCTTC	CASSPLHAGVSNEQFF
TRBJ2-1	NA	TRBV27	TRBD1	TGTGCCAGCAGTTTAGGGACAGGGACGCGTGAGCAGTTCTTC	CASSLGTGTREQFF
TRBJ1-1	NA	TRBV7-9	NA	TGTTCCAGCAGCTCGACAGGTGAAGCTTTCTTT	CSSSSTGEAFF
TRBJ2-7	once	TRBV6-5	NA	TGTGCCAGCAGTTTAAGGGACACTGCCTACGAGCAGTACTTC	CASSLRDTAYEQYF
TRBJ2-7	NA	TRBV6-1	NA	TGTGCCAGCAGCGTAGCGGTCTACGAGCAGTACTTC	CASSVAVYEQYF
TRBJ2-3	NA	TRBV12-5	NA	TGTGCTAGTGCCCTTGCCGGGAGTAGCACAGATACGCAGTATTTT	CASALAGSSTDTQYF
TRBJ2-5	NA	TRBV28	TRBD1	TGTGCCAGCACCCAAGGGACAGAAGAGACCCAGTACTTC	CASTQGTEETQYF
TRBJ2-5	once	TRBV30	NA	TGTGCCTGGAGTGTACGTCGGGGGGAGACCCAGTACTTC	CAWSVRRGETQYF
TRBJ2-3	NA	TRBV28	TRBD2	TGTGCCAGCAGTCCCGGCGGTAGCGGGAGCATCGATACGCAGTATTTT	CASSPGGSGSIDTQYF
TRBJ1-2	NA	TRBV4-2	TRBD1	TGTGCCAGCAGCGACAGGGGAGAGAACTATGGCTACACCTTC	CASSDRGENYGYTF
TRBJ2-2	NA	TRBV29-1	TRBD1	TGCAGCGGGGGACAGGTGAACACCGGGGAGCTGTTTTTT	CSGGQVNTGELFF
TRBJ2-2	NA	TRBV9	TRBD1	TGTGCCAGCAGCGTTTCCGGGACAGGGGATACCGGGGAGCTGTTTTTT	CASSVSGTGDTGELFF
TRBJ1-4	once	TRBV19	NA	TGTGCCAGTAGTATAGCCGGAGCAACTAATGAAAAACTGTTTTTT	CASSIAGATNEKLFF
TRBJ2-7	NA	TRBV27	TRBD2	TGTGCCAGCAGTTTGAGCGGGAGCCCCTACGAGCAGTACTTC	CASSLSGSPYEQYF
TRBJ2-7	NA	TRBV7-3	TRBD1	TGTGCCAGCAGCCCGGACAGGGGAGTCCACGAGCAGTACTTC	CASSPDRGVHEQYF
TRBJ2-1	NA	TRBV19	TRBD2	TGTGCCAGTAGTAGCGGGAGGGTTCCGGATGAGCAGTTCTTC	CASSSGRVPDEQFF
TRBJ2-1	NA	TRBV7-9	TRBD1	TGTGCCAGCAGTTCTACAGGGGAGTCCTACAATGAGCAGTTCTTC	CASSSTGESYNEQFF
TRBJ1-5	NA	TRBV19	NA	TGTGCCAGCACCCTCTACAGGGTGGGGATAGGGCAGCCCCAGCATTTT	CASTLYRVGIGQPQHF
TRBJ2-7	NA	TRBV5-1	TRBD2	TGCGCCAGCACCACTTCTAGCGGGGGGTCCTACGAGCAGTACTTC	CASTTSSGGSYEQYF
TRBJ1-2	NA	TRBV15	NA	TGTGCCACCACCCCAATCGGCGCGGTGGCCTATGGCTACACCTTC	CATTPIGAVAYGYTF
TRBJ1-2	NA	TRBV18	NA	TGTGCCAGCTCACCATCCAGGGGCAGTGGCTACACCTTC	CASSPSRGSGYTF
TRBJ2-7	NA	TRBV27	NA	TGTGCCAGCAGTTTAGGGACTGCCACCTACGAGCAGTACTTC	CASSLGTATYEQYF
TRBJ2-5	NA	TRBV7-6	TRBD2	TGTGCCAGCAGCCGAGCCGGACTAGCGGGGTTCCAAGAGACCCAGTACTTC	CASSRAGLAGFQETQYF
TRBJ2-5	NA	TRBV27	NA	TGTGCCAGCAGTTTAGCGGGAAGAGAGACTCAGTACTTC	CASSLAGRETQYF